The source of this TCR beta chain is a study of blood T cell repertoires in COVID-19. TCRdb's table, derived via immunoSEQ multiplex PCR, lists solely in-frame clones and lacks some. This repertoire shows roughly 180,000 clones, 88% found once; its top ten account for more than 3.5%. Sequenced: peripheral blood. The TCR comes from a woman in her thirties with acute or convalescent COVID-19.

The CDR3: CSASQGNGAFF. The CDR3 DNA reads TGCAGTGCTAGTCAGGGGAACGGAGCTTTCTTT. The chain joins TRBV20-1 to TRBJ1-1, with D perhaps matching TRBD1 (6 bases). Germline assignment: CDR1 DFQATT and CDR2 SNEGSKA (reference sequence). Deletions cut 3 bases from V and 10 bases from J, with 12 bases between. CDR3 size: 11 residues.